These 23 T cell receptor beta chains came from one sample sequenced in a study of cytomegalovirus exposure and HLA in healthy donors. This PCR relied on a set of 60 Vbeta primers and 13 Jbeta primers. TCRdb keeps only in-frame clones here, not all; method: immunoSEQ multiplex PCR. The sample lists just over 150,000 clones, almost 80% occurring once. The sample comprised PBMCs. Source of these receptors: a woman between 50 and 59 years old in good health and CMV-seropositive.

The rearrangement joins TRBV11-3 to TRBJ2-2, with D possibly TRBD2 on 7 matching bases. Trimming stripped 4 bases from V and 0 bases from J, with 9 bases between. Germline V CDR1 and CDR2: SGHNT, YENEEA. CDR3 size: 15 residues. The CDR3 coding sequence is TGTGCCAGCAGCTCGGGGGGCCCGAACACCGGGGAGCTGTTTTTT. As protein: CASSSGGPNTGELFF.

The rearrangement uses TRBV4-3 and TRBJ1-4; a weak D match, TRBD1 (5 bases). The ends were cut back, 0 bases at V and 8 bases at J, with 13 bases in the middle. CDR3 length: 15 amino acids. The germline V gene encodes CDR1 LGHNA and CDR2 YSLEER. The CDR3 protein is CASSQELGKGEKLFF. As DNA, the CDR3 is TGCGCCAGCAGCCAAGAGCTTGGGAAGGGGGAAAAACTGTTTTTT.

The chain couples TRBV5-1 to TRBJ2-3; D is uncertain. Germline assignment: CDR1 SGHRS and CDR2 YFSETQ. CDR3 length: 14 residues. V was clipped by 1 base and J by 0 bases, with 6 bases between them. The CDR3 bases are TGCGCCAGCAGCTTGCAGGCTAGCACAGATACGCAGTATTTT. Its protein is CASSLQASTDTQYF.

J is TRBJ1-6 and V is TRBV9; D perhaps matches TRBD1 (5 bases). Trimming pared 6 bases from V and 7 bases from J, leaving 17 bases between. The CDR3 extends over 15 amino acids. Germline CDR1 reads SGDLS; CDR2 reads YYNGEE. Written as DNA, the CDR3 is TGTGCCAGCACCCCGGGGGGGATCAGGAATTCACCCCTCCACTTT. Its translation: CASTPGGIRNSPLHF.

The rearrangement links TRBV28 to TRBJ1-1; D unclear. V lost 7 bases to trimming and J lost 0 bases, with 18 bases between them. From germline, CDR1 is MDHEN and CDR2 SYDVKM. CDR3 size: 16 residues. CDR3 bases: TGTGCCAGCACAATAGGTGGAGGTCGGATGAACACTGAAGCTTTCTTT. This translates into CASTIGGGRMNTEAFF.

CDR3 bases: TGCGCCAGCAGCCCAGGGGGGACAGGGATCACAGATACGCAGTATTTT. This translates into CASSPGGTGITDTQYF. The chain recombines TRBV4-1 with TRBJ2-3; TRBD1 matches 9 bases. Trimming at V came to 4 bases and at J to 2 bases, leaving 7 bases not matched to a gene. This CDR3 has 16 amino acids. The V gene's germline CDR1 is MGHRA and CDR2 YSYEKL.

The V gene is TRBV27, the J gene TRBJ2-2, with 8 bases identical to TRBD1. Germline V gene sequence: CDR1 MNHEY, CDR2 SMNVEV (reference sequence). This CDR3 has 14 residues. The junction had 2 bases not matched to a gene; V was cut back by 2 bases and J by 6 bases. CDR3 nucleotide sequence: TGTGCCAGCAGTTTACAGGGGGCGCCCGGGGAGCTGTTTTTT. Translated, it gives CASSLQGAPGELFF.

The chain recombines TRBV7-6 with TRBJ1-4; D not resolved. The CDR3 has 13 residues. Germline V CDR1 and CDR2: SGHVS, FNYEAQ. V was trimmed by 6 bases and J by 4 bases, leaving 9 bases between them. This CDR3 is CASSRGLNEKLFF. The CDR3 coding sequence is TGTGCCAGCAGTAGAGGGCTTAATGAAAAACTGTTTTTT.

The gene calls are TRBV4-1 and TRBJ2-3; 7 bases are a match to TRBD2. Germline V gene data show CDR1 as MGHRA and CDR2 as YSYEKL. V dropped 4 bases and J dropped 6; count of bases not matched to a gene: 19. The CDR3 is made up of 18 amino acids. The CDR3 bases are TGCGCCAGCAGCCGCGTATTGACTAGCCCCCGATCCGAGGATACGCAGTATTTT. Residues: CASSRVLTSPRSEDTQYF.

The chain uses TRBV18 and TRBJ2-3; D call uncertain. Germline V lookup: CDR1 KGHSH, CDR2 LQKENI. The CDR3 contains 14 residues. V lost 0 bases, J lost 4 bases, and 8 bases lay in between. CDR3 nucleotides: TGTGCCAGCTCACCACCCAGTCAGGCAGATACGCAGTATTTT. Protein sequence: CASSPPSQADTQYF.

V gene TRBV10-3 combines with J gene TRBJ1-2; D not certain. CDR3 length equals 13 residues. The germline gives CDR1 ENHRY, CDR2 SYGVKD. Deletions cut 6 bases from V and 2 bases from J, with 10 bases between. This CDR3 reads CAISTDPNYGYTF. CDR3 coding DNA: TGTGCCATCAGCACAGACCCGAACTATGGCTACACCTTC.

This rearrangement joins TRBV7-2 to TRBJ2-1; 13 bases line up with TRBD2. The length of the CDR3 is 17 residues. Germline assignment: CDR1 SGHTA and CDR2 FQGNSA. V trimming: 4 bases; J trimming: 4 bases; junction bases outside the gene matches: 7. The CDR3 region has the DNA TGTGCCAGCAGCTCCCGACTAGCGGGGGGCACATACAATGAGCAGTTCTTC. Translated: CASSSRLAGGTYNEQFF. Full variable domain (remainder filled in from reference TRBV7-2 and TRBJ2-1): GAGVSQSPSNKVTEKGKDVELRCDPISGHTALYWYRQSLGQGLEFLIYFQGNSAPDKSGLPSDRFSAERTGGSVSTLTIQRTQQEDSAVYLCASSSRLAGGTYNEQFFGPGTRLTVL.

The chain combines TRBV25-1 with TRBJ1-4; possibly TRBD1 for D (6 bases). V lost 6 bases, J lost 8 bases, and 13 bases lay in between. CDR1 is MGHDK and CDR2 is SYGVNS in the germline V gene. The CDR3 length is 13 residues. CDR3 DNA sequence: TGTGCCAGCAGGGCAGGGGCTATCGAAAAACTGTTTTTT. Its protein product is CASRAGAIEKLFF.

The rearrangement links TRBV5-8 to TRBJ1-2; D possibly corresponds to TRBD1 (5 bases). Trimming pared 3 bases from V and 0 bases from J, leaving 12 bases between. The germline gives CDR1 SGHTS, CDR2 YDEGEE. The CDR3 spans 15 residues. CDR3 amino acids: CASSSPGGANYGYTF. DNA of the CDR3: TGTGCCAGCAGCTCCCCCGGGGGGGCTAACTATGGCTACACCTTC. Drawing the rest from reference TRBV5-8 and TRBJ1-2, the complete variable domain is EAGVTQSPTHLIKTRGQQATLRCSPISGHTSVYWYQQALGLGLQFLLWYDEGEERNRGNFPPRFSGRQFPNYSSELNVNALELEDSALYLCASSSPGGANYGYTFGSGTRLTVV.

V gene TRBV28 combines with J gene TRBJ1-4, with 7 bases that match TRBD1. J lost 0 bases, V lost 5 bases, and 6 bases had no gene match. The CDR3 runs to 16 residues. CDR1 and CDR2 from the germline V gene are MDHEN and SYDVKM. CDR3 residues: CASSPRDSTTNEKLFF. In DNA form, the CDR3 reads TGTGCCAGCAGTCCCCGGGACAGTACAACTAATGAAAAACTGTTTTTT.

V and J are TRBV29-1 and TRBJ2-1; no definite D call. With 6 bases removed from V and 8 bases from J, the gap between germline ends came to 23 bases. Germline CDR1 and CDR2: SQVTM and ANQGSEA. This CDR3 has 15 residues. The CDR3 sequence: CSVPLLVRNNDEQFF. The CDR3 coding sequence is TGCAGCGTCCCTCTACTCGTAAGAAATAACGATGAGCAGTTCTTC.

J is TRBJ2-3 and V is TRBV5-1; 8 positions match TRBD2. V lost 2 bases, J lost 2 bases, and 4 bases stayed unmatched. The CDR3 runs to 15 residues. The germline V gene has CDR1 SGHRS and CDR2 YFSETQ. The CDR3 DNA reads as TGCGCCAGCAGCTTTTCTAGCGGGCCCACAGATACGCAGTATTTT. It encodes CASSFSSGPTDTQYF.

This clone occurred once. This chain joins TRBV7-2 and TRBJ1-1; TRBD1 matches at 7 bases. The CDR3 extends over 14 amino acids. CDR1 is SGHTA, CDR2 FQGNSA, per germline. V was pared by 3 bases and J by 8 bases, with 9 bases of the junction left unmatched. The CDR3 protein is CASSFLIGQAEAFF. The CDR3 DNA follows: TGTGCCAGCAGCTTCCTAATAGGACAGGCCGAAGCTTTCTTT.

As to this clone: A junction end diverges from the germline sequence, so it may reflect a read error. CDR3 protein: CASSGGGTRTKVEDF. In DNA form, the CDR3 reads TGTGCCAGCAGTGGGGGAGGGACAAGAACGAAGGTCGAGGACTTC. The chain couples TRBV6-1 to TRBJ2-4; D is possibly TRBD2 (7 bases). CDR1 MNHNS and CDR2 SASEGT come from the germline V gene. CDR3 length: 15 amino acids.

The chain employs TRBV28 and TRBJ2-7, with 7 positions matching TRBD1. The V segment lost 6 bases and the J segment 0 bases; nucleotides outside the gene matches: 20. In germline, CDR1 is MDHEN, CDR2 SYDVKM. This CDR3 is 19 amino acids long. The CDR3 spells CASRSPPGQMGQGSYEQYF. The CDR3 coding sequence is TGTGCCAGCAGATCCCCACCGGGACAGATGGGTCAAGGCTCCTACGAGCAGTACTTC.

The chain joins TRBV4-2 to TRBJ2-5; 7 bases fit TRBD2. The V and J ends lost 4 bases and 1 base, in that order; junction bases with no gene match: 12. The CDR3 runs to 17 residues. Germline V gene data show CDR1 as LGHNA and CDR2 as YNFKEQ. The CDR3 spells CASSPLSYGGFQETQYF. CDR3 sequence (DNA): TGTGCCAGCAGCCCACTATCCTACGGGGGGTTCCAAGAGACCCAGTACTTC.

The CDR3 loop reads CASSEVTYEQYF. CDR3 DNA: TGTGCCAGCAGTGAAGTTACCTACGAGCAGTACTTC. This chain links TRBV2 with TRBJ2-7, with unresolved D. CDR1 is SNHLY and CDR2 is FYNNEI in the germline V gene. The CDR3 spans 12 residues. The V and J ends lost 1 base and 2 bases respectively, with 3 bases between them.

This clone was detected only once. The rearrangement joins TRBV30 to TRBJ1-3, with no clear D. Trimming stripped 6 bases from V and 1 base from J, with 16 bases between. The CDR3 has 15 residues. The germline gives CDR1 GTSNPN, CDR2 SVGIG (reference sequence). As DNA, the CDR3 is TGTGCCTGCCACAGTACGGGGAGGTCTGGAAACACCATATATTTT. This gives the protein CACHSTGRSGNTIYF. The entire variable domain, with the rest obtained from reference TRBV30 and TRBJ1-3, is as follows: SQTIHQWPATLVQPVGSPLSLECTVEGTSNPNLYWYRQAAGRGLQLLFYSVGIGQISSEVPQNLSASRPQDRQFILSSKKLLLSDSGFYLCACHSTGRSGNTIYFGEGSWLTVV.